The present T cell receptor beta chain was sequenced within a study of blood T cell repertoires in COVID-19 (dated by TCRdb to the early 2020s). About the investigation overall: Samples covering the acute and convalescent phases of COVID-19 were provided by collaborators in the United States, Italy and Spain. Where available, HLA class I and class II types were obtained from metadata supplied by the sample provider rather than from assay-based typing. The dataset comprised deeply sampled blood TCRbeta repertoires from subjects exposed to, actively infected with, or recovered from COVID-19. The samples were drawn from two sources: the first 160 participants of the ongoing ImmuneRACE study, and about 1,300 subjects contributed by 6 global collaborators. Sample metadata almost always included a de-identified subject ID, COVID-19 status, age in years and sex. The material from the prospective study consisted of cDNA or gDNA derived from T cells, B-cell-depleted T cells, or PBMCs. The repertoires were released in a freely available public database intended as a resource for research on the immune response to SARS-CoV-2.

Germline trimming amounts to 5 bases on V and 3 bases on J, with 5 as the count of junction bases outside the gene matches. The CDR3 measures 14 amino acids from cysteine to phenylalanine. Kept here is only the CDR3 DNA, which spans 42 bases and is read in frame from base 1. From the germline V gene, CDR1 is SNHLY and CDR2 is FYNNEI. The immunoSEQ Assay, a bias-controlled multiplex PCR, was used to amplify TCRbeta CDR3 regions from genomic DNA. The original methods were these. Nucleated cell counts per sample were estimated from amplification of reference gene primers within the assay. To quantify the absolute abundance of each unique TCRbeta CDR3 rearrangement, sequence reads were collapsed and filtered. For each sample, productive Simpson clonality was calculated as the square root of Simpson's diversity index across productive rearrangements. Entries here come from immuneACCESS through TCRdb and include only in-frame sequences with V and J called. Some clones fail to appear in such tables; in the studies checked, an unresolved V gene covers under half of the shortfall, and the cause of the remainder is unknown. V and J calls and clone size are given by that table; D and trimming were obtained from the DNA. For this sample there are 500,000 or so clones; around 90% appear just once. The top ten clones comprise 0.7% of the sample.

In the prospective study, participants were roughly 18 to 89 years old, resided in 25 or so geographic areas of the United States, and were enrolled through a virtual design. To assign participants to cohorts, the prospective study relied on clinical history that participants themselves reported in a screening survey and a study questionnaire. For ImmuneRACE Cohort 3, a participant was defined as recovered based on two consecutive negative NP/OP PCR tests, clearance by a healthcare professional, or resolution of symptoms. In the prospective study, whole blood, serum and a nasopharyngeal or oropharyngeal swab were collected from each participant by mobile phlebotomists. Participants in the prospective study had the option to provide additional blood draws and questionnaires over a roughly two-month period. Blood samples from the prospective study were shipped frozen or at room temperature prior to DNA extraction.

General findings and caveats noted by the study authors: Clinical and demographic metadata were provided uncurated, with the amount varying by source and participant.

To note about this clone: Its target antigen remains unknown. Base qualities are missing; no much larger clone stands one base away.

The clonotype comes from a woman under 30 who had recovered from COVID-19. The sample taken for sequencing was PBMCs or T cells enriched from blood (not recorded which). Recombination linked TRBV2 to TRBJ1-2; 8 of the junction bases match TRBD1. The sequenced DNA is TGTGCCAGCAGTTACATGACAGGGGACTATGGCTACACCTTC. Its protein is CASSYMTGDYGYTF.